A selection of T cell receptor beta chains follows, all from one sample in a study of a mutant IDH1 vaccine in newly diagnosed glioma. What these receptors recognize is not known. Libraries were prepared by immunoSEQ multiplex PCR; TCRdb keeps only in-frame clonotypes and omits some of them. The sample lists under 150,000 clones, 90% seen once, with roughly 0.57% in the top ten. The specimen comprised PBMCs, sampled from a glioma patient whose treatment included an IDH1 peptide vaccine. These receptors all stem from a woman between 45 and 65 years old with glioma. Both conserved end residues are part of each CDR3. A D gene is named only where the DNA matches it firmly. A clone size is listed for some rows: how often the clone was seen (once, few, many), or a class if it is expanded.

D gene,clone size,V gene,J gene,CDR3 protein,CDR3 DNA
TRBD1,.,TRBV19,TRBJ2-4,CASSTSWDRDSNIQYF,TGTGCCAGTAGTACCTCTTGGGACAGGGATTCAAACATTCAGTACTTC
TRBD2,.,TRBV6-1,TRBJ2-7,CATNLAGGPHEQYF,TGTGCCACCAACCTAGCGGGAGGGCCTCACGAGCAGTACTTC
TRBD2,.,TRBV5-1,TRBJ2-7,CASSLTSGRGTYEQYF,TGCGCCAGCAGCTTGACTAGCGGGAGGGGAACTTACGAGCAGTACTTC
.,few,TRBV11-1,TRBJ1-4,CASSFPSGEKLFF,TGTGCCAGCAGCTTTCCCAGTGGGGAAAAACTGTTTTTT
.,few,TRBV7-9,TRBJ1-1,CASSPDRPGTEAFF,TGTGCCAGCAGCCCCGACAGGCCTGGGACTGAAGCTTTCTTT
TRBD1,.,TRBV29-1,TRBJ1-2,CSVRTGEHYGYTF,TGCAGCGTTAGGACAGGGGAACACTATGGCTACACCTTC
.,.,TRBV27,TRBJ2-5,CASSFSGGTQYF,TGTGCCAGCAGTTTTTCTGGTGGGACCCAGTACTTC
TRBD1,once,TRBV6-6,TRBJ1-4,CASSRQGSGNEKLFF,TGTGCCAGCAGTCGACAGGGGTCGGGTAATGAAAAACTGTTTTTT
TRBD1,.,TRBV7-4,TRBJ1-5,CASSLTGGNQPQHF,TGTGCCAGCAGCTTAACAGGGGGCAATCAGCCCCAGCATTTT
.,.,TRBV19,TRBJ2-2,CASSGRSWNTGELFF,TGTGCCAGTAGTGGCAGATCCTGGAACACCGGGGAGCTGTTTTTT
.,.,TRBV27,TRBJ2-1,CASSFPPLGGRISYNEQFF,TGTGCCAGCAGTTTCCCCCCTCTCGGAGGGAGAATCTCCTACAATGAGCAGTTCTTC
.,.,TRBV20-1,TRBJ2-7,CSASGSYEQYF,TGCAGTGCTAGCGGGAGTTACGAGCAGTACTTC
TRBD2,.,TRBV5-1,TRBJ2-1,CASSFGTSGRSNEQFF,TGCGCCAGCAGCTTCGGGACTAGCGGGAGGAGCAATGAGCAGTTCTTC
.,.,TRBV11-2,TRBJ1-1,CASSASQTLAEAFF,TGTGCCAGCAGCGCCTCTCAGACTCTCGCTGAAGCTTTCTTT
TRBD1,.,TRBV7-2,TRBJ2-5,CASSRRGGRETQYF,TGTGCCAGCAGCCGGAGAGGGGGCAGAGAGACCCAGTACTTC
TRBD2,few,TRBV10-3,TRBJ2-1,CALGGTSGRNEQFF,TGTGCCTTGGGGGGGACTAGCGGGAGGAATGAGCAGTTCTTC
TRBD1,.,TRBV19,TRBJ2-2,CASSRGWGQVNTGELFF,TGTGCCAGTAGTAGGGGCTGGGGACAGGTGAACACCGGGGAGCTGTTTTTT
.,.,TRBV29-1,TRBJ2-6,CAGLVGANVLTF,TGCGCGGGGCTGGTCGGGGCCAACGTCCTGACTTTC
.,.,TRBV28,TRBJ2-7,CASSNSGDVYEQYF,TGTGCCAGCAGTAATTCGGGGGACGTCTACGAGCAGTACTTC
.,once,TRBV29-1,TRBJ2-3,CSVVPPLARSTDTQYF,TGCAGCGTCGTTCCGCCATTAGCGAGGAGCACAGATACGCAGTATTTT
TRBD1,.,TRBV10-1,TRBJ2-5,CASSESPTGGRVTQYF,TGCGCCAGCAGTGAGTCTCCAACAGGGGGTCGAGTGACCCAGTACTTC
TRBD1,.,TRBV19,TRBJ1-5,CASSRLTGGFNQPQHF,TGTGCCAGTAGCCGGCTGACAGGGGGCTTCAATCAGCCCCAGCATTTT
TRBD1,.,TRBV7-9,TRBJ1-5,CASSLVRTGATHQPQHF,TGTGCCAGCAGCTTAGTTAGGACAGGGGCCACTCATCAGCCCCAGCATTTT
.,.,TRBV12-5,TRBJ2-7,CASGYGYEQYF,TGTGCTAGTGGCTATGGCTACGAGCAGTACTTC
TRBD2,.,TRBV11-2,TRBJ2-1,CASSLVLAGVTNEQFF,TGTGCCAGCAGCTTAGTACTAGCGGGAGTAACCAATGAGCAGTTCTTC
TRBD2,.,TRBV7-2,TRBJ2-1,CASSLWSSGSNEQFF,TGTGCCAGCAGCTTATGGTCTAGCGGGAGCAATGAGCAGTTCTTC
.,.,TRBV27,TRBJ2-7,CASSSGQGSYEQYF,TGTGCCAGCTCCTCGGGGCAGGGATCCTACGAGCAGTACTTC
TRBD1,.,TRBV10-3,TRBJ2-7,CAIMSGTGFNEQYF,TGTGCCATCATGAGCGGGACAGGGTTTAATGAGCAGTACTTC
.,.,TRBV5-1,TRBJ1-4,CASSLGGRENEKLFF,TGCGCCAGCAGCTTGGGGGGCAGGGAGAATGAAAAACTGTTTTTT
.,.,TRBV9,TRBJ1-5,CASSTIEGGADQPQHF,TGTGCCAGCAGCACGATCGAGGGGGGGGCCGATCAGCCCCAGCATTTT
.,.,TRBV25-1,TRBJ2-2,CASSVRGGTGELFF,TGTGCCAGCAGTGTAAGGGGGGGGACCGGGGAGCTGTTTTTT
TRBD1,.,TRBV6-1,TRBJ2-4,CASSSGQRIQYF,TGTGCCAGCAGCTCGGGACAGCGCATTCAGTACTTC
.,.,TRBV5-1,TRBJ2-5,CASSWGGQQQETQYF,TGCGCCAGCAGCTGGGGGGGACAGCAACAAGAGACCCAGTACTTC
TRBD2,once,TRBV7-9,TRBJ2-7,CASSLRGLAGGEQYF,TGTGCCAGCAGCTTACGGGGACTAGCGGGCGGCGAGCAGTACTTC
.,few,TRBV5-1,TRBJ1-1,CASSLGHSRVTEAFF,TGCGCCAGCAGCTTGGGACATTCCAGAGTCACTGAAGCTTTCTTT
.,.,TRBV2,TRBJ1-2,CASSDRGTYGYTF,TGTGCCAGCAGTGATAGGGGGACATATGGCTACACCTTC
TRBD1,.,TRBV10-3,TRBJ1-3,CAISPGTGLETGNTIYF,TGTGCCATCAGTCCCGGGACAGGACTGGAAACTGGAAACACCATATATTTT
.,.,TRBV7-7,TRBJ2-2,CASSPGGPGELFF,TGTGCTAGCAGCCCGGGCGGGCCCGGGGAGCTGTTTTTT
.,few,TRBV1,TRBJ2-7,CTNWRDSRTDGTRREQYF,TGCACCAACTGGAGGGACAGCAGAACTGACGGGACTAGACGCGAGCAGTACTTC
.,.,TRBV28,TRBJ2-3,CASSSPETSTDTQYF,TGTGCCAGCAGTTCCCCAGAGACTAGCACAGATACGCAGTATTTT
.,.,TRBV2,TRBJ1-1,CASSRNRALDTEAFF,TGTGCCAGCAGTCGTAACAGGGCTCTCGACACTGAAGCTTTCTTT
TRBD1,.,TRBV27,TRBJ1-2,CASRGTASNYGYTF,TGTGCCAGCCGCGGGACAGCATCTAACTATGGCTACACCTTC